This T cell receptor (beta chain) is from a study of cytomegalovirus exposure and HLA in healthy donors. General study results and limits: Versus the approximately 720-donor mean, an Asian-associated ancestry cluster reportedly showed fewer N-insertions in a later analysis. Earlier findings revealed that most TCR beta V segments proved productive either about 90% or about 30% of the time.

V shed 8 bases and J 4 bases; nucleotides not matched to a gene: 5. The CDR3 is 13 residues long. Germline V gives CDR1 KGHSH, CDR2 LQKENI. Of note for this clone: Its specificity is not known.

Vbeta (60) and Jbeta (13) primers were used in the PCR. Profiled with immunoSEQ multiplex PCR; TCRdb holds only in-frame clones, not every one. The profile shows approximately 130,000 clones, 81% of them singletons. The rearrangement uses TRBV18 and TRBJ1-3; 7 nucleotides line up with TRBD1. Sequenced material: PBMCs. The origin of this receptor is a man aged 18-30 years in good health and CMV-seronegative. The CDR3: CASAKDRGNTIYF. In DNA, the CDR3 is TGTGCCAGCGCAAAGGACAGGGGAAACACCATATATTTT.